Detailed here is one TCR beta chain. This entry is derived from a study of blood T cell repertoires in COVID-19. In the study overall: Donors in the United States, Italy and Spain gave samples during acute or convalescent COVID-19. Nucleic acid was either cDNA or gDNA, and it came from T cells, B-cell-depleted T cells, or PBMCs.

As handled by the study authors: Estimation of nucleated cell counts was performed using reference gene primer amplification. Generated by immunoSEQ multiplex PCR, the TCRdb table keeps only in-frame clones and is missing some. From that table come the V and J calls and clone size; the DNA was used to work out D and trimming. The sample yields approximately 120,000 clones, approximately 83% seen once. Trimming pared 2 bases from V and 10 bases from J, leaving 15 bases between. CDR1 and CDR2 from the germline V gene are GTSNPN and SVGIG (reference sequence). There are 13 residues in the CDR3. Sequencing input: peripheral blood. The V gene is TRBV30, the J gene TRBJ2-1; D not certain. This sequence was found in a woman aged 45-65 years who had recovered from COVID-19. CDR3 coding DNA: TGTGCCTGGAGTAAAACGAATTCCGGGGAGCAGTTCTTC. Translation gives CAWSKTNSGEQFF.